Listed below are T cell receptor beta chains from one sample, sequenced in a study of shared clonotypes between healthy human individuals. TCRdb's copy holds only in-frame clones and misses some; the assay was immunoSEQ multiplex PCR. The sample records roughly 1.4 million clones, approximately 98.5% being singletons. The sequencing input was naive CD4+ T cells sorted from blood. These TCRs come from a man between 25 and 39 years old in good health. Both conserved end residues are part of each CDR3. A D gene is named only where the DNA matches it firmly. Rows give clone size only sometimes, using once, few, many, or a class for an expanded clone.

d_call j_call clone_size v_call cdr3_nt cdr3_aa
TRBD2 TRBJ2-3 . TRBV5-1 TGCGCCAGCAGCTCTAGCGGAACTAGCACAGATACGCAGTATTTT CASSSSGTSTDTQYF
. TRBJ2-1 . TRBV7-2 TGTGCCAGCAGCTTAGATTCCTACAATGAGCAGTTCTTC CASSLDSYNEQFF
TRBD1 TRBJ1-2 . TRBV29-1 TGCAGCGTACTCCGGGACAGGGAAGACTATGGCTACACCTTC CSVLRDREDYGYTF
. TRBJ2-7 . TRBV6-5 TGTGCCAGCAGGACCGGGACACTGTTCTTTAACGAGCAGTACTTC CASRTGTLFFNEQYF
. TRBJ2-5 . TRBV7-9 TGTGCCAGCAGCTTCAGGGAGTTGAGGGAGACCCAGTACTTC CASSFRELRETQYF
TRBD2 TRBJ2-1 once TRBV7-6 TGTGCCAGCATGACTAGCGGGAGCTATGAGCAGTTCTTC CASMTSGSYEQFF
TRBD1 TRBJ1-4 . TRBV7-9 TGTGCCAGCAGCGCGACTACAGGGGGTTGGGAAAAACTGTTTTTT CASSATTGGWEKLFF
. TRBJ2-5 . TRBV7-9 TGTGCCGGCAGGGTAGGGCACCAAGAGACCCAGTACTTC CAGRVGHQETQYF
. TRBJ2-1 . TRBV18 TGTGCCAGCTCACCGCCTGGTCCAGAGAATGAGCAGTTCTTC CASSPPGPENEQFF
. TRBJ2-7 . TRBV5-1 TGCGCCAGCAGCTTGGATCAGGGAACCTACGAGCAGTACTTC CASSLDQGTYEQYF
. TRBJ1-2 . TRBV6-4 TGTGCCAGCAGTGAGAGTAATACTGCAGGGGCGACAAACTATGGCTACACCTTC CASSESNTAGATNYGYTF
. TRBJ2-7 . TRBV2 TGTGCCAGCAGTGGTTACATGTCCTACGAGCAGTACTTC CASSGYMSYEQYF
. TRBJ2-7 . TRBV7-8 TGTGCCAGCAGCCTATCTTTGGGGGTTGGGGAGCAGTACTTC CASSLSLGVGEQYF
. TRBJ2-7 . TRBV28 TGTGCCAGCAGTCCCCATTTTGGGCAACCACCCTACGAGCAGTACTTC CASSPHFGQPPYEQYF
TRBD1 TRBJ1-2 . TRBV6-1 TGTGCCAGCATTCCGGGACAGGGTTTTTATGGCTACACCTTC CASIPGQGFYGYTF
. TRBJ1-5 . TRBV6-5 TGTGCCAGCAGCCGGACCGGGGGTCAGCCCCAGCATTTT CASSRTGGQPQHF
. TRBJ2-1 . TRBV14 TGTGCCAGCAGCCGGAAATACAATGAGCAGTTCTTC CASSRKYNEQFF
. TRBJ1-1 . TRBV14 TGTGCCAGCAGCCAAGAAAGGGTAACTGAAGCTTTCTTT CASSQERVTEAFF
TRBD1 TRBJ1-5 . TRBV5-1 TGCGCCAGCAGCCGGGGGACAGACTTCGAACCCCAGCATTTT CASSRGTDFEPQHF
. TRBJ1-3 . TRBV6-5 TGTGCCAGCAGTTATCGGCCTGGAAACACCATATATTTT CASSYRPGNTIYF
TRBD2 TRBJ2-7 . TRBV28 TGTGCCAGCAGCCCCGGGCGGATGGGACTAGCGGCCTACGAGCAGTACTTC CASSPGRMGLAAYEQYF
TRBD2 TRBJ2-5 . TRBV29-1 TGCAGCGGCAGACTAGCGGGAGTTGAAGAGACCCAGTACTTC CSGRLAGVEETQYF
. TRBJ2-7 . TRBV29-1 TGCAGCGTGACCACTCAGTTCGGGTCCTACGAGCAGTACTTC CSVTTQFGSYEQYF
TRBD2 TRBJ2-3 . TRBV4-3 TGCGCCAGCAGCTCGGGACTAGCGGGACTCACAGATACGCAGTATTTT CASSSGLAGLTDTQYF
TRBD2 TRBJ2-1 . TRBV27 TGTGCCAGCAGTTTATTGGTAGCGGGAGGGACTTCGGGCAATGAGCAGTTCTTC CASSLLVAGGTSGNEQFF
. TRBJ2-7 . TRBV12-2 TGTGCAAGTCGCTTAATCGTGTGGGGGACTTACTACGAGCAGTACTTC CASRLIVWGTYYEQYF
. TRBJ2-7 . TRBV5-1 TGCGCCAGCAGACAGGGAGCCTACGAGCAGTACTTC CASRQGAYEQYF
. TRBJ1-1 . TRBV18 TGTGCCAGCTCACCCCGGGACCACACTGAAGCTTTCTTT CASSPRDHTEAFF
. TRBJ1-2 . TRBV2 TGTGCCACACATCCGGGGCCCAACTATGGCTACACCTTC CATHPGPNYGYTF
. TRBJ1-5 . TRBV28 TGTGCCAGCAGTCTCCTGACTAGCGATAGCAATCAGCCCCAGCATTTT CASSLLTSDSNQPQHF
. TRBJ1-3 . TRBV18 TGTGCCAGCTCACCCTCATCTCCGAGCTCTGGAAACACCATATATTTT CASSPSSPSSGNTIYF
. TRBJ2-1 . TRBV2 TGTGCCAGCAGTGGAGCGACCTACAATGAGCAGTTCTTC CASSGATYNEQFF
. TRBJ2-7 . TRBV7-9 TGTGCCAGCAGCCCGACATTTTACGAGCAGTACTTC CASSPTFYEQYF
TRBD1 TRBJ1-2 . TRBV10-3 TGTGCCATCACCGACTGGACAGGGAGGAACGACAATGGCTACACCTTC CAITDWTGRNDNGYTF
. TRBJ1-2 . TRBV6-5 TGTGCCAGCAGCCATGGACGGACCTATGGCTACACCTTC CASSHGRTYGYTF
TRBD2 TRBJ2-2 . TRBV5-1 TGCGCCAGCGAGACTAGCGGGAGGATCGGGGAGCTGTTTTTT CASETSGRIGELFF
. TRBJ2-1 . TRBV28 TGTGCCAGCAGTTTAGTTCAGGGCTCCTTTTACAATGAGCAGTTCTTC CASSLVQGSFYNEQFF
TRBD2 TRBJ2-3 . TRBV28 TGTGCCAGCAGAACAACTAGCGGGAGTCGAGATACGCAGTATTTT CASRTTSGSRDTQYF
. TRBJ1-4 . TRBV19 TGTGCCAGTAGTATTACGCACAGGGCAACTAATGAAAAACTGTTTTTT CASSITHRATNEKLFF
TRBD1 TRBJ1-2 . TRBV14 TGTGCCAGCAGCCACCTGGGACAGGGGAACTATGGCTACACCTTC CASSHLGQGNYGYTF
. TRBJ1-4 . TRBV28 TGTGCCAGCAGTTTCCCGCCCCATAATGAAAAACTGTTTTTT CASSFPPHNEKLFF
. TRBJ1-4 . TRBV5-1 TGCGCCAGCAGCCCGGACAGACAGCTCATGCATAAACTGTTTTTT CASSPDRQLMHKLFF
. TRBJ2-3 . TRBV7-2 TGTGCCAGCAGCACAAGCAGGCTAGATACGCAGTATTTT CASSTSRLDTQYF